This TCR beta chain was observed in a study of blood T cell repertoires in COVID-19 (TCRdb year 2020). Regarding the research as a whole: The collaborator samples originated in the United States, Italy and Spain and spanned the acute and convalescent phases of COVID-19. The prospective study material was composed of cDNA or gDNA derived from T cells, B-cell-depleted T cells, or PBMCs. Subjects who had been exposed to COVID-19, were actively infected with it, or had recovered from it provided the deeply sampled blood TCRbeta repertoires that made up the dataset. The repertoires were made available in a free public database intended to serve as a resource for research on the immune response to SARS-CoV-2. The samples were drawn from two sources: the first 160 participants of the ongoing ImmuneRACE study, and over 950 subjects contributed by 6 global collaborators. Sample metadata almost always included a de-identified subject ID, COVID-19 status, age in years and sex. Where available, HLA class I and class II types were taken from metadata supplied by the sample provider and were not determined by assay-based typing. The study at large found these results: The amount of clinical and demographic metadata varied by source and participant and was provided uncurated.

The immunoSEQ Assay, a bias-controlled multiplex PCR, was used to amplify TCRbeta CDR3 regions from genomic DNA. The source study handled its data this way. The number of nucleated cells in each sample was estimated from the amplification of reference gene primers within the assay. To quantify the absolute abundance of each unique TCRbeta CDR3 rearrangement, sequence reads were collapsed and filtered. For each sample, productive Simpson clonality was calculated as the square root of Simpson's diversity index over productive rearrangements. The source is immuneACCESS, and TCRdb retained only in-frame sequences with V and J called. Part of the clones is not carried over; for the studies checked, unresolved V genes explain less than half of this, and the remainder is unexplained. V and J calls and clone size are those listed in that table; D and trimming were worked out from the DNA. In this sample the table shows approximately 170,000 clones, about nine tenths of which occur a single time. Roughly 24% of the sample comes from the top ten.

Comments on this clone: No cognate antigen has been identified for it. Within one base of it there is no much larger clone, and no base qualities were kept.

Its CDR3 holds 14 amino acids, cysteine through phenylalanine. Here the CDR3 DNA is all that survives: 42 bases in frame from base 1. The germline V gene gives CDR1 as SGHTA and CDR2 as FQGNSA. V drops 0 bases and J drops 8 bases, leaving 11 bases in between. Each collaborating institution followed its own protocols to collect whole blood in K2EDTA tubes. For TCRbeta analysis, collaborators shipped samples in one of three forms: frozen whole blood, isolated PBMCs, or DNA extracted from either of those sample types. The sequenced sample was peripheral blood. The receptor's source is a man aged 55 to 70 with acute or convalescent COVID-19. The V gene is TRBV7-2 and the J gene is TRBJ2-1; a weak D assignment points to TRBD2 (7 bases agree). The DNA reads TGTGCCAGCAGCTTAGCGGGGGGGCCCTATGAGCAGTTCTTC. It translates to CASSLAGGPYEQFF.